This TCR beta chain derives from a study of beta chain features in type 1 diabetes. Study conclusions and caveats: Comparison showed that naive, central memory and Treg TCRB repertoires appeared more similar among patients than among healthy donors.

Sorted CD4+ subsets: naive, central memory, regulatory, stem cell-like memory (CD45RO/CCR7/CD25/CD127/CD95/CD27 panel). As to this clone: The antigen remains unidentified.

Of the isolated RNA, all was reverse transcribed, and so the sequenced material was expressed TCRB transcripts. Profiling relied on immunoSEQ multiplex PCR, and the TCRdb table lists in-frame clones only, not all of them. The sample consists of 600,000 to 650,000 clones, 15% of them appearing once. This receptor was identified in a man younger than 35 in good health. Input material: naive CD4+ T cells from blood.

The CDR3 reads CASSSGHTDTQYF. DNA of the CDR3: TGTGCCAGCAGCTCAGGACACACAGATACGCAGTATTTT. The rearrangement joins TRBV7-3 to TRBJ2-3, with a tentative D call TRBD1 (5 bases). The CDR3 is made up of 13 amino acids. The V and J ends lost 4 bases and 2 bases respectively, with 7 bases between them. Germline V lookup: CDR1 SGHTA, CDR2 FQGTGA.